The 29 T cell receptor beta chains reported below all come from one sample, sequenced in a study of T cell clusters in autoimmune cytopenias. TRB was amplified by touch-down multiplex PCR, primer pools A and B combined. From its re-call of the multiplex PCR reads, TCRdb lists each CDR3 protein once, without DNA. The clone table shows roughly 3,000 distinct CDR3 sequences, with the ten largest holding over 2.5%. Some 38,000 genome equivalents of blood DNA were amplified for TRB. Input material: peripheral blood. All receptors derive from a human donor with an autoimmune cytopenia or autoimmune hepatitis (not recorded which).

Measured by frequency, this clonotype is medium-sized. V usage is TRBV7-9 and J usage is TRBJ2-4; the D call of TRBD1 rests on TCRdb alone, since no DNA is present to check it. Germline V CDR1 and CDR2: SEHNR, FQNEAQ (reference sequence). The CDR3 is 14 amino acids. The chain's CDR3 is CASNPAGTKNIQYF.

This clonotype shows up as medium-sized by frequency. This sequence joins TRBV7-2 and TRBJ2-7. The germline gives CDR1 SGHTA, CDR2 FQGNSA. This CDR3 has 15 residues. The CDR3 loop reads CASSLVSTEFDEQYF.

Considering frequency, this clonotype is medium-sized. The chain carries TRBV5-4 and TRBJ2-7; TCRdb proposes TRBD1, but this gene call is untestable without DNA. Germline-derived CDR1 and CDR2 are SGHNT and YYREEE (reference sequence). CDR3 size: 14 residues. CDR3 sequence reads: CASSPGRGAYEQYF. Combining the CDR3 with reference TRBV5-4 and TRBJ2-7 gives the whole variable domain ETGVTQSPTHLIKTRGQQVTLRCSSQSGHNTVSWYQQALGQGPQFIFQYYREEENGRGNFPPRFSGLQFPNYSSELNVNALELDDSALYLCASSPGRGAYEQYFGPGTRLTVT.

Frequency places this clonotype as medium-sized. The J gene is TRBJ2-3, the V gene TRBV11-2. The CDR3 runs 12 residues. CDR1 and CDR2 from the germline V gene are SGHAT and FQNNGV. This CDR3 is CASSLERDTQYF.

According to its frequency, this clonotype is medium-sized. The genes are TRBV29-1 and TRBJ2-5; lacking DNA, the TRBD1 call made by TCRdb goes unchecked. CDR1 is SQVTM, CDR2 ANQGSEA, per germline. The CDR3 length is 15 residues. CDR3 region: CSVGNRGSGQETQYF. Variable domain in full (rest from reference TRBV29-1 and TRBJ2-5): SAVISQKPSRDICQRGTSLTIQCQVDSQVTMMFWYRQQPGQSLTLIATANQGSEATYESGFVIDKFPISRPNLTFSTLTVSNMSPEDSSIYLCSVGNRGSGQETQYFGPGTRLLVL.

This clonotype ranks as medium-sized in terms of frequency. V usage is TRBV10-3 and J usage is TRBJ1-2; TCRdb's D call of TRBD1 is untestable without DNA. Germline V CDR1 and CDR2: ENHRY, SYGVKD. The CDR3 runs 13 residues. The CDR3 loop is CAISLDRDYGYTF.

This clonotype is identified as medium-sized from frequency. V is TRBV27 and J is TRBJ1-2; TCRdb designates TRBD1, a call that cannot be tested without DNA. This CDR3 region has 12 residues. In germline, CDR1 is MNHEY, CDR2 SMNVEV (reference sequence). CDR3 protein: CASGYPTDGYTF.

Measured by frequency, this clonotype is medium-sized (0.01 to 0.1%). This rearrangement joins TRBV27 to TRBJ1-2. This CDR3 region has 14 residues. Looked up from germline, CDR1 is MNHEY and CDR2 is SMNVEV (reference sequence). The CDR3 here is CASSQRGQVSGYTF.

This clonotype ranks as medium-sized in terms of frequency. The chain uses TRBV24-1 and TRBJ2-1; the D call from TCRdb, TRBD2, cannot be confirmed without DNA. The CDR3 totals 19 residues. Germline V CDR1 and CDR2: KGHDR, SFDVKD. The CDR3 sequence is CATSGGLLAGGVSYNEQFF.

By frequency, this clonotype registers large. The J gene is TRBJ2-1, the V gene TRBV29-1. Per germline, CDR1 SQVTM and CDR2 ANQGSEA. The CDR3 contains 14 residues. The CDR3 sequence: CSVDGGAAYNEQFF.

By frequency, this clonotype registers medium-sized (0.01 to 0.1%). The gene calls are TRBV5-4 and TRBJ1-1; TCRdb's D call of TRBD1 is untestable without DNA. The CDR3 sequence is 13 residues long. Looked up from germline, CDR1 is SGHNT and CDR2 is YYREEE (reference sequence). The CDR3 protein is CASSAQRGTEAFF. The full variable domain, completed using reference TRBV5-4 and TRBJ1-1, is ETGVTQSPTHLIKTRGQQVTLRCSSQSGHNTVSWYQQALGQGPQFIFQYYREEENGRGNFPPRFSGLQFPNYSSELNVNALELDDSALYLCASSAQRGTEAFFGQGTRLTVV.

This clonotype shows up as medium-sized by frequency. This chain joins TRBV11-2 and TRBJ2-7; with no DNA, the TCRdb D assignment of TRBD1 cannot be verified. Germline V gene lookup returns CDR1 SGHAT and CDR2 FQNNGV. CDR3 size: 12 residues. CDR3 protein: CASSVTGSEQYF.

This clonotype counts as medium-sized by frequency. CDR3 region: CSVGTGRSTGELFF. The chain is built from TRBV29-1 and TRBJ2-2; TCRdb indicates TRBD1, and absent DNA this call remains unverified. This CDR3 contains 14 residues. Germline CDR1 is SQVTM and CDR2 is ANQGSEA.

This clonotype is medium-sized (0.01 to 0.1%) by frequency. The J gene is TRBJ2-6, the V gene TRBV27. The CDR3 is 14 residues long. The germline CDR1 and CDR2 sequences are MNHEY and SMNVEV (reference sequence). CDR3: CASGSFSGANVLTF.

In terms of frequency, this clonotype is medium-sized. V and J are TRBV6-5 and TRBJ1-2; checking the TCRdb D call of TRBD1 is not possible without DNA. Germline CDR1 reads MNHEY; CDR2 reads SVGAGI. CDR3 length: 15 amino acids. CDR3 residues: CASSPFPSVHYGYTF.

By frequency, this clonotype is medium-sized. V gene TRBV20-1 combines with J gene TRBJ1-1. The CDR3 is 11 residues long. Germline lookup yields CDR1 DFQATT and CDR2 SNEGSKA (reference sequence). This chain's CDR3 is CSGQMNTEAFF.

This clonotype is deemed medium-sized by its frequency. The genes are TRBV19 and TRBJ1-1; TCRdb indicates TRBD1, and absent DNA this call remains unverified. From germline, CDR1 is LNHDA and CDR2 SQIVND (reference sequence). The CDR3 has 15 amino acids. The CDR3 loop reads CASREDRGPRTEAFF.

This clonotype is medium-sized by frequency. The gene calls are TRBV10-3 and TRBJ1-2; the TRBD1 assignment by TCRdb is unverifiable without DNA. From germline, CDR1 is ENHRY and CDR2 SYGVKD. This CDR3 contains 14 residues. The CDR3 sequence: CAIRPDRGQRGYTF.

This clonotype is classed as medium-sized by frequency. V usage is TRBV6-1 and J usage is TRBJ2-1. Germline CDR1 is MNHNS and CDR2 is SASEGT. The CDR3 has 12 amino acids. The CDR3 sequence is CASSELGNEQFF.

By frequency, this clonotype registers medium-sized (0.01 to 0.1%). The rearrangement links TRBV27 to TRBJ2-1; lacking DNA, the TRBD1 call made by TCRdb goes unchecked. Germline V lookup: CDR1 MNHEY, CDR2 SMNVEV (reference sequence). The CDR3 contains 14 residues. CDR3 sequence reads: CASRDRGGLNEQFF.

The chain joins TRBV10-3 to TRBJ2-2; there is no DNA to check the TCRdb D call of TRBD2. Germline V gene sequence: CDR1 ENHRY, CDR2 SYGVKD. The CDR3 is 13 residues long. The CDR3 reads CAISPTWEGELFF.

This clonotype is identified as medium-sized from frequency. The J gene is TRBJ2-5, the V gene TRBV27; the D call from TCRdb, TRBD2, cannot be confirmed without DNA. Looked up from germline, CDR1 is MNHEY and CDR2 is SMNVEV (reference sequence). There are 14 residues in the CDR3. The CDR3 here is CASRPRAGGETQYF.

Measured by frequency, this clonotype is medium-sized. The chain is built from TRBV11-3 and TRBJ2-4. This CDR3 comprises 20 residues. Looked up from germline, CDR1 is SGHNT and CDR2 is YENEEA. CDR3 sequence: CASRDKRRAAFSLAKNIQYF.

This clonotype is medium-sized by frequency. The genes are TRBV6-1 and TRBJ1-1. The CDR3 sequence is 11 residues long. The V gene's germline CDR1 is MNHNS and CDR2 SASEGT. CDR3 loop: CASSELVEAFF.

Judged by frequency, this clonotype is medium-sized. The chain links TRBV7-2 to TRBJ2-1; TCRdb returns TRBD2, unconfirmable since there is no DNA. CDR1 SGHTA and CDR2 FQGNSA come from the germline V gene. The CDR3 has 16 amino acids. CDR3 in amino acids: CASSPGTSGPYKEQFF. Variable domain in full (rest from reference TRBV7-2 and TRBJ2-1): GAGVSQSPSNKVTEKGKDVELRCDPISGHTALYWYRQSLGQGLEFLIYFQGNSAPDKSGLPSDRFSAERTGGSVSTLTIQRTQQEDSAVYLCASSPGTSGPYKEQFFGPGTRLTVL.

By frequency, this clonotype is medium-sized. CDR3: CASSSLTSYNEQFF. The rearrangement joins TRBV5-1 to TRBJ2-1; the TCRdb call, TRBD2, lacks DNA for checking. This CDR3 comprises 14 residues. Germline CDR1 SGHRS, CDR2 YFSETQ.

This clonotype is classed as medium-sized by frequency. This chain links TRBV18 with TRBJ2-1. Germline V gene sequence: CDR1 KGHSH, CDR2 LQKENI. This CDR3 comprises 16 residues. CDR3 protein: CASSPLRFSSYNEQFF.

Measured by frequency, this clonotype is medium-sized. The genes are TRBV7-9 and TRBJ2-3. The CDR3 has 16 residues. The germline V gene has CDR1 SEHNR and CDR2 FQNEAQ (reference sequence). The CDR3 here is CASSYMTGMGSDTQYF.

This clonotype is labeled medium-sized based on frequency. This sequence joins TRBV27 and TRBJ2-3; TCRdb proposes TRBD2, but this gene call is untestable without DNA. The CDR3 spans 14 residues. The germline CDR1 and CDR2 sequences are MNHEY and SMNVEV (reference sequence). The CDR3 region is CASSLAGGQGTQYF.